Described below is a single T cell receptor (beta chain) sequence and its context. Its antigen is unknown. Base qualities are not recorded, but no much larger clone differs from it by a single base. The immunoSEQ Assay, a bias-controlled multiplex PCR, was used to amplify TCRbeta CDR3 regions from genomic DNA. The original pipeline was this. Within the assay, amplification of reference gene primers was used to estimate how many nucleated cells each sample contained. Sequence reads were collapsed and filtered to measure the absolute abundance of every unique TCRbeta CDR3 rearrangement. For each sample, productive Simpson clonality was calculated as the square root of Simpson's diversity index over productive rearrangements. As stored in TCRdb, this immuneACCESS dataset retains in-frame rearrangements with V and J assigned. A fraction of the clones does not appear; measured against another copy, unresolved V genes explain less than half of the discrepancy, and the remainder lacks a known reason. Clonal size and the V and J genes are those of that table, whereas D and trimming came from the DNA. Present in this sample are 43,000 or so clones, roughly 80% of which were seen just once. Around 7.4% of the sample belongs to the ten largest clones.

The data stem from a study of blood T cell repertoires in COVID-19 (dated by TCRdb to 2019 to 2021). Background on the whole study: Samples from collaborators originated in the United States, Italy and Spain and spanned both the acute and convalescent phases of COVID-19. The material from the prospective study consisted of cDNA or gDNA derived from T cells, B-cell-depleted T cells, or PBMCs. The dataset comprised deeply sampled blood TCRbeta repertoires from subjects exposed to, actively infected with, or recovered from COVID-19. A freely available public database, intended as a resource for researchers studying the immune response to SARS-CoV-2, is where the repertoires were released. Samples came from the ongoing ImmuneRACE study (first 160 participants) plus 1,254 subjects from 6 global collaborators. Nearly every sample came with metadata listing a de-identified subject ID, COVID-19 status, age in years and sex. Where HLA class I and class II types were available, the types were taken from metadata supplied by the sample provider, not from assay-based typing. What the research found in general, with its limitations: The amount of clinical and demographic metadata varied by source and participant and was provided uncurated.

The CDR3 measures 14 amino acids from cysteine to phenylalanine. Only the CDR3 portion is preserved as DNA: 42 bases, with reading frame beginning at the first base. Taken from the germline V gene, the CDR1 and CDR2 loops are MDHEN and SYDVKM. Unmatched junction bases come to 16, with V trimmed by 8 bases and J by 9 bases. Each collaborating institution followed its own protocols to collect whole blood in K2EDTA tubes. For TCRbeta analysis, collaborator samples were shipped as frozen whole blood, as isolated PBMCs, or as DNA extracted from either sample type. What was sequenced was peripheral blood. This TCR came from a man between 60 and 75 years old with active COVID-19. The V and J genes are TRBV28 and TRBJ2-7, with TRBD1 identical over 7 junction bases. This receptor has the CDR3 CASGPGTELRGQYF. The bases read TGTGCCAGCGGACCCGGGACAGAGCTACGAGGGCAGTACTTC.